These T cell receptor beta chains were read from a single sample in a study of monozygotic twins with inflammatory bowel disease. TCRdb re-called the 5' RACE reads; every CDR3 protein appears as one record, without DNA. The sample shows hundreds of thousands of distinct CDR3 sequences, and approximately 5.9% sits with its ten largest clones. Specimen: blood. The source is a human donor with ulcerative colitis or Crohn's disease, or a healthy co-twin of an affected twin (not recorded which). Both conserved end residues are part of each CDR3. Each record gives: V gene, J gene, CDR3 protein.

>TRBV30|TRBJ1-5
CAWTGGQNQPQHF
>TRBV18|TRBJ1-1
CASSRTANTEAFF
>TRBV11-2|TRBJ2-4
CASSFDRSRVPALAKNIQYF
>TRBV7-2|TRBJ2-1
CASSPSGTNNEQFF
>TRBV2|TRBJ1-6
CARKTENSPLHF
>TRBV7-9|TRBJ2-3
CASSGGTGTQYF
>TRBV28|TRBJ2-2
CASSVPGGGEELFF
>TRBV20-1|TRBJ2-1
CSARESGRPYNEQFF
>TRBV10-3|TRBJ2-7
CAIRQTYEQYF
>TRBV5-4|TRBJ2-2
CASTIRAGVWTGELFF
>TRBV20-1|TRBJ2-7
CSASGGMSSYEQYF
>TRBV7-2|TRBJ1-1
CASSSDRTRAFF
>TRBV27|TRBJ2-3
CASSWIGETQYF
>TRBV5-1|TRBJ2-5
CASSSTGGDETQYF
>TRBV7-2|TRBJ1-6
CASSPGTGGRSPLHF
>TRBV20-1|TRBJ2-7
CSARGGSGGYEQYF
>TRBV29-1|TRBJ2-6
CSVTQGSGANVLTF
>TRBV7-2|TRBJ2-7
CATIEGYEQYF
>TRBV9|TRBJ2-5
CASSQNGQLQETQYF
>TRBV18|TRBJ2-7
CASSPGTEQYF
>TRBV18|TRBJ2-7
CASSPLGPTLAYEQYF
>TRBV27|TRBJ1-2
CASSSNSYGYTF
>TRBV20-1|TRBJ1-3
CSVPRSSGNTIYF
>TRBV5-5|TRBJ1-4
CASSYDRDVTNEKLFF
>TRBV7-2|TRBJ2-5
CASSRSNWETQYF
>TRBV11-2|TRBJ2-7
CASSLPGQSIYEQYF
>TRBV20-1|TRBJ1-5
CSARGQAYSNQPQHF
>TRBV29-1|TRBJ1-1
CSVAFSGVAFF
>TRBV11-1|TRBJ2-3
CASSLGGGGPPRTDTQYF
>TRBV6-6|TRBJ2-1
CASSYGYNEQFF
>TRBV5-4|TRBJ2-3
CASSNKATTDTQYF
>TRBV28|TRBJ2-2
CASRAGFGTGELFF
>TRBV20-1|TRBJ2-5
CSARQLEETQYF
>TRBV28|TRBJ2-7
CASSSAGGAYEQYF
>TRBV12-3/TRBV12-4|TRBJ2-3
CASSTGLAGSDTQYF
>TRBV27|TRBJ2-5
CASKRPQGKTQYF
>TRBV20-1|TRBJ2-1
CSARGGISYNEQFF
>TRBV28|TRBJ2-1
CASRRQDEQFF
>TRBV29-1|TRBJ1-5
CSVGDRGPNQPQHF
>TRBV3-1|TRBJ2-1
CASSQSGITSYNEQFF
>TRBV11-2|TRBJ2-3
CASSLTGGVGTDTQYF
>TRBV6-6|TRBJ2-7
CASGGRYEQYF
>TRBV7-3|TRBJ1-5
CASSLGQGEPQHF
>TRBV28|TRBJ1-2
CASNAMAVYNYGYTF
>TRBV20-1|TRBJ2-2
CSARERGGGRTGELFF
>TRBV12-3/TRBV12-4|TRBJ2-7
CASSLESGFEQYF
>TRBV14|TRBJ2-1
CASSLNQGGRALF
>TRBV7-9|TRBJ2-7
CTSSLRSGRSYEQYF
>TRBV21-1|TRBJ2-1
CASSKARDTIANEQFF
>TRBV7-2|TRBJ2-3
CASSLVGQGADTQYF
>TRBV7-2|TRBJ2-5
CASSPGDGTEEETQYF